The entry below gives a single TCR beta chain sequence along with its context. Its target is not known. This entry comes from a study of response to subunit inactivated influenza vaccine. The CDR3 runs 16 residues. Germline loops: CDR1 LGHNA, CDR2 YSLEER. Trimming stripped 0 bases from V and 1 base from J, with 13 bases between. The study, taken as a whole, reports: Each seasonal influenza vaccination recruits few new T cells, the authors suggested.

TCRdb recomputed calls from the RT-PCR reads with MiXCR, one row per CDR3 protein. This table has hundreds of thousands of distinct CDR3 sequences, around 14% appearing once. The clonotype comes from a man aged 45-60 years who received an inactivated influenza vaccine. The chain links TRBV4-3 to TRBJ2-7; the D gene is possibly TRBD2 (5 bases). Sequenced here: PBMCs from blood, sampled 12 days after vaccination. CDR3 sequence: CASSQDLEGVSYEQYF. The CDR3, as DNA: TGCGCCAGCAGCCAAGATCTTGAGGGAGTTTCCTACGAGCAGTACTTC.